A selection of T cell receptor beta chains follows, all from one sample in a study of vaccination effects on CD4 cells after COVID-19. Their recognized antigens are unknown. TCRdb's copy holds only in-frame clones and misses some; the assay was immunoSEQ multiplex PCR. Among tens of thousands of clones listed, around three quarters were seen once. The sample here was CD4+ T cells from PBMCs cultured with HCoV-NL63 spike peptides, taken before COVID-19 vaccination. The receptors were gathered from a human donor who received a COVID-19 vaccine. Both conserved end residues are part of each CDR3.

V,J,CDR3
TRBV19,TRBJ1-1,CASSIVATMNTEAFF
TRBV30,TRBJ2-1,CAARHSARGNEQFF
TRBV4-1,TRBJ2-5,CASSQQLAGEETQYF
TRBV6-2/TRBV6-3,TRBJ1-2,CASSYSSGYYGYTF
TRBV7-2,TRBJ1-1,CASSTTGGGITEAFF
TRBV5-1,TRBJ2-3,CASSPRGEGDTQYF
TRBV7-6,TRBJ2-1,CASSLTGGGYNEQFF
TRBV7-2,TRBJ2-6,CASSGTGGGANVLTF
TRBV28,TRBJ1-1,CASSSTGLNTEAFF
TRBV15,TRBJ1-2,CATSRDGSAIYGYTF
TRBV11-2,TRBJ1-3,CASSPSGSGNTIYF
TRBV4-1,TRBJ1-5,CASSQVWGAPGVSNQPQHF
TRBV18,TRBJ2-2,CASSPLGTGRTGELFF
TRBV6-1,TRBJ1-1,CASSEEGLTAFF
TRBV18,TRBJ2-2,CASSEKGGSNTGELFF